The clone carrying this T cell receptor (beta chain) appeared many times. No antigen is known for it. The data originate from a study of T-cell reconstitution after alpha-beta-depleted transplantation in children. Whole-study findings and limits: After transplant, at about two months, alpha-beta T cells were reportedly derived from several hundred expanded graft clones. Surviving recipient cells, namely T cells and thymic progenitors, were the source of high day-60 TCRbeta diversity in some patients. At the one-year point after transplant, T-cell counts and TCRbeta diversity were found to come mostly from T cells that had been newly produced.

During its preparation, the TCRbeta library received unique molecular identifiers. In TCRdb, the PCR reads were re-called with MiXCR into one record per CDR3 protein. The sample holds roughly 490,000 distinct CDR3 sequences, approximately 10% seen once. The sequenced sample was PBMCs, mostly from graft donor cells, obtained 180 days after TCRalphabeta/CD19-depleted stem cell transplant. This TCR came from a female patient aged 2 to 10 who had a stem cell transplant for aplastic anemia, so the T cells may come from the graft donor.

The CDR3 DNA follows: TGTGCCAGCAGTTACAGGGCGGAGACCCAGTACTTC. Amino acid sequence: CASSYRAETQYF. The chain uses TRBV6-6 and TRBJ2-5; D ambiguous. V lost 2 bases and J 5 bases, leaving 6 bases between the germline ends. CDR3 size: 12 residues. Per the germline V gene, CDR1 is MNHNY and CDR2 is SVGAGI (reference sequence).